These 17 T cell receptor beta chains originate from one sample sequenced in a study of cytomegalovirus exposure and HLA in healthy donors. Primers included in the PCR were 60 Vbeta and 13 Jbeta primers. Some clones are missing from TCRdb's copy, which holds only in-frame ones; the method was immunoSEQ multiplex PCR. The sample shows 150,000 to 200,000 clones, approximately 80% of them seen only once. Sequencing used PBMCs. The receptors come from a female donor in good health and CMV-seronegative.

This chain links TRBV11-3 with TRBJ1-6, with D unclear. V was cut by 5 bases and J by 8 bases, with 10 bases left in between. Looked up from germline, CDR1 is SGHNT and CDR2 is YENEEA. The CDR3 spans 13 residues. In nucleotides, the CDR3 is TGTGCCAGCAGCATAAGCGAGGATTCACCCCTCCACTTT. Translation gives CASSISEDSPLHF.

The rearrangement uses TRBV6-5 and TRBJ2-7; tentative D call: TRBD1 (5 bases). V lost 4 bases and J 11 bases, leaving 12 bases between the germline ends. Germline-derived CDR1 and CDR2 are MNHEY and SVGAGI. The CDR3 extends over 11 amino acids. CDR3 sequence reads: CASSSSEGEYF. In nucleotides, the CDR3 is TGTGCCAGCAGTTCCTCCGAAGGGGAGTACTTC.

A single count supports this clone. The V gene is TRBV30, the J gene TRBJ1-2; 9 bases fit TRBD1. V shed 0 bases, J shed 2 bases, and the junction held 13 bases outside the gene matches. There are 18 residues in the CDR3. Germline lookup yields CDR1 GTSNPN and CDR2 SVGIG (reference sequence). The CDR3: CAWSVFGTGLFSNYGYTF. DNA for the CDR3: TGTGCCTGGAGTGTATTTGGGACAGGGCTATTTTCAAACTATGGCTACACCTTC.

The CDR3 protein is CASSETDNEQFF. CDR3 bases: TGTGCCAGCAGTGAAACAGACAATGAGCAGTTCTTC. This rearrangement joins TRBV6-1 to TRBJ2-1; D remains unclear. This CDR3 spans 12 amino acids. Germline V gene sequence: CDR1 MNHNS, CDR2 SASEGT. V lost 2 bases and J 5 bases, leaving 4 bases between the germline ends.

In this sample, this clone turned up a few times. The chain uses TRBV7-9 and TRBJ1-4; perhaps TRBD1 as D (6 bases). The CDR3 sequence is 16 residues long. Germline values: CDR1 SEHNR, CDR2 FQNEAQ (reference sequence). Trimming pared 5 bases from V and 6 bases from J, leaving 19 bases between. CDR3 sequence: CASSGISGGAHEKLFF. CDR3 bases: TGTGCCAGCAGCGGAATCTCGGGGGGGGCTCATGAAAAACTGTTTTTT.

This chain links TRBV14 with TRBJ2-7, with 9 nucleotides matching TRBD2. CDR1 is SGHDN and CDR2 is FVKESK in the germline V gene. Trimming at V came to 3 bases and at J to 5 bases, leaving 8 bases not matched to a gene. The CDR3 is 15 residues long. In DNA form, the CDR3 reads TGTGCCAGCAGCCAGCTTCTAGCGGGGTTCGACGAGCAGTACTTC. Protein product: CASSQLLAGFDEQYF. The whole variable domain, remainder taken from reference TRBV14 and TRBJ2-7, is EAGVTQFPSHSVIEKGQTVTLRCDPISGHDNLYWYRRVMGKEIKFLLHFVKESKQDESGMPNNRFLAERTGGTYSTLKVQPAELEDSGVYFCASSQLLAGFDEQYFGPGTRLTVT.

The chain links TRBV19 to TRBJ2-6, with a weak D call TRBD1 (5 bases). The CDR3 is 15 amino acids. Germline values: CDR1 LNHDA, CDR2 SQIVND (reference sequence). Trimming pared 4 bases from V and 0 bases from J, leaving 7 bases between. The CDR3 protein is CASSTGISGANVLTF. In nucleotides, the CDR3 is TGTGCCAGTAGTACAGGGATCTCTGGGGCCAACGTCCTGACTTTC.

This clone has a handful of counts. The rearrangement uses TRBV6-1 and TRBJ2-2, with 10 positions matching TRBD2. Germline V lookup: CDR1 MNHNS, CDR2 SASEGT. This CDR3 has 15 residues. J lost 6 bases, V lost 6 bases, and 7 bases had no gene match. The CDR3 nucleotides read TGTGCCAGCAGCATAGCGGGAGGTGAAGCCGGGGAGCTGTTTTTT. Residues: CASSIAGGEAGELFF.

This chain joins TRBV9 and TRBJ1-4; 11 nucleotides line up with TRBD1. The junction had 3 bases not matched to a gene; V was cut back by 3 bases and J by 5 bases. Germline V lookup: CDR1 SGDLS, CDR2 YYNGEE. The CDR3 loop spans 15 amino acids. CDR3 nucleotides: TGTGCCAGCAGCGATGGACAGGGGGCAAATGAAAAACTGTTTTTT. It encodes CASSDGQGANEKLFF.

The chain joins TRBV6-1 to TRBJ2-1; 9 nucleotides line up with TRBD2. Germline loops: CDR1 MNHNS, CDR2 SASEGT. Trimming removed 5 bases from V and 2 bases from J; junction bases left unmatched: 4. The CDR3 runs 15 residues. CDR3 nucleotides: TGTGCCAGCAGTACAAGCGGGGGGACCTACAATGAGCAGTTCTTC. Protein: CASSTSGGTYNEQFF.

The chain combines TRBV6-6 with TRBJ2-5, with D maybe TRBD1 (5 bases). The end of the DNA fits TRBJ2-7 better, so the J call may be wrong. Germline lookup yields CDR1 MNHNY and CDR2 SVGAGI (reference sequence). The CDR3 contains 14 residues. DNA for the CDR3: TGTGCCAGCAGCCCCCCTCAGGGATCCTACGAGCAGTACTTC. Protein product: CASSPPQGSYEQYF.

The J gene is TRBJ2-7, the V gene TRBV4-1; TRBD1 agrees at 7 bases. V gave up 0 bases and J gave up 5 bases; unmatched junction bases: 7. Germline-derived CDR1 and CDR2 are MGHRA and YSYEKL. The CDR3 is 15 amino acids. CDR3 in DNA: TGCGCCAGCAGCCAAGATGCACAAGGGGGCGACGAGCAGTACTTC. Protein: CASSQDAQGGDEQYF.

The V call is TRBV12-5, the J call TRBJ2-2; TRBD2 aligns across 7 bases. CDR1 is LGHNT and CDR2 is FRNRAP in the germline V gene. Germline trimming cut 0 bases from V and 5 bases from J; bases unmatched to any gene: 9. CDR3 length: 17 amino acids. The DNA for the CDR3 is TGTGCTAGTGGTTTGGTACGTGGACTAGACCAAACCGGGGAGCTGTTTTTT. It is translated as CASGLVRGLDQTGELFF.

This clone was observed a few times. This chain links TRBV30 with TRBJ2-1; 7 positions agree with TRBD1. CDR1 is GTSNPN, CDR2 SVGIG, per germline (reference sequence). The CDR3 extends over 14 amino acids. V was clipped by 0 bases and J by 4 bases; unmatched bases: 3. The CDR3 DNA is TGTGCCTGGAGTGTACTGGGACAGTACAATGAGCAGTTCTTC. Amino acids: CAWSVLGQYNEQFF.

The sample holds a few counts of this clone. Germline is not matched at one junction end, which may reflect a read error. The CDR3 loop reads CASSVGLAGTLVF. The CDR3 DNA reads TGTGCCAGCAGCGTAGGACTAGCGGGGACCCTGGTCTTC. The chain is built from TRBV9 and TRBJ2-1; the match to TRBD2 covers 11 bases. Per the germline V gene, CDR1 is SGDLS and CDR2 is YYNGEE. The CDR3 totals 13 residues.

This sequence joins TRBV6-6 and TRBJ1-5; no clear D gene. V lost 5 bases to trimming and J lost 9 bases, with 17 bases between them. Germline-derived CDR1 and CDR2 are MNHNY and SVGAGI (reference sequence). There are 14 residues in the CDR3. The CDR3, as DNA: TGTGCCAGCAGTGGCCAAGGACTTCTCTGGCCCCAGCATTTT. As protein: CASSGQGLLWPQHF.

The gene calls are TRBV11-2 and TRBJ1-3; no clear D. V dropped 5 bases and J dropped 2 bases, with 13 bases sitting between them. The CDR3 is 15 residues long. Germline V lookup: CDR1 SGHAT, CDR2 FQNNGV. Here the CDR3 reads CASSLGRAPGNTIYF. CDR3 bases: TGTGCCAGCAGCCTGGGGAGAGCCCCTGGAAACACCATATATTTT.